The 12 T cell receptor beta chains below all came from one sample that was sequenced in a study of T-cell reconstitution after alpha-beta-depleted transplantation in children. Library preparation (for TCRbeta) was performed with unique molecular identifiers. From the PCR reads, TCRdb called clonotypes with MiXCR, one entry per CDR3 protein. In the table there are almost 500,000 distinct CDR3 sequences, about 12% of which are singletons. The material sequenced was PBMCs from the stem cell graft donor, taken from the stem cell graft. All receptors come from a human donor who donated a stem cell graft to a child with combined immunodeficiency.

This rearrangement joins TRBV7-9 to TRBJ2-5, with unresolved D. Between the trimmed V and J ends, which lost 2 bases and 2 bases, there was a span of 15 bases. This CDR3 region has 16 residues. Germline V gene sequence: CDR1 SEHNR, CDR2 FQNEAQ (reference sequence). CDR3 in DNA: TGTGCCAGCAGCTTAATCGGTACACGTCGACAAGAGACCCAGTACTTC. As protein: CASSLIGTRRQETQYF.

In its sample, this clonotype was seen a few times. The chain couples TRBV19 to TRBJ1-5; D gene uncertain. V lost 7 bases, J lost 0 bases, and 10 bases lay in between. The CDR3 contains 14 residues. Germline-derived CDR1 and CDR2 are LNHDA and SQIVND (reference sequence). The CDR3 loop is CASTPVVSNQPQHF. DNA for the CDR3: TGTGCCAGTACCCCGGTCGTTAGCAATCAGCCCCAGCATTTT.

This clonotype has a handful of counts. The DNA of the CDR3 is TGTGCCCCCCAGGGGACAGGACTAGTAGCCGGGGAGCTGTTTTTT. Translated, it gives CAPQGTGLVAGELFF. This sequence joins TRBV21-1 and TRBJ2-2; TRBD1, as called in the table, went unchecked against the DNA. TRBV21-1 is listed as a pseudogene. The CDR3 spans 15 residues.

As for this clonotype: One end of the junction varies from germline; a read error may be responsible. The CDR3, as DNA: TGTGCCAGCACCCAAGATGGATGGGGATCCATGACCGGGGAGCTGTTTTTT. Its translation: CASTQDGWGSMTGELFF. This rearrangement joins TRBV3-1 to TRBJ2-2; the D is unclear. This CDR3 comprises 17 residues. The germline CDR1 and CDR2 sequences are LGHDT and YNNKEL (reference sequence).

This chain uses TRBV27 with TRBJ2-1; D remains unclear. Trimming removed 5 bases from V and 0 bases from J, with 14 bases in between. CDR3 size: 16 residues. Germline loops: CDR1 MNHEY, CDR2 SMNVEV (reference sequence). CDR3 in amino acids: CASSLFQTSSYNEQFF. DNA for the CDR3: TGTGCCAGCAGTCTATTTCAGACGAGCTCCTACAATGAGCAGTTCTTC.

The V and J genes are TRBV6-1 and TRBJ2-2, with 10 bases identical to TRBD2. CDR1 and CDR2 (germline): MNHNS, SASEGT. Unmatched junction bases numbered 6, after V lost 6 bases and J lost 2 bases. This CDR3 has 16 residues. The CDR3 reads CASRAAGGPNTGELFF. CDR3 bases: TGTGCCAGCAGGGCAGCGGGAGGGCCAAACACCGGGGAGCTGTTTTTT.

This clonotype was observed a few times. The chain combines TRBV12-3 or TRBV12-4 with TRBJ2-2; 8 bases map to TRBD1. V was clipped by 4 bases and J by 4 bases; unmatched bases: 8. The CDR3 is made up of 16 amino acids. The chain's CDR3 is CASSSLRTGSTGELFF. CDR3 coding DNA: TGTGCCAGCAGTTCCCTGAGGACAGGGTCCACCGGGGAGCTGTTTTTT.

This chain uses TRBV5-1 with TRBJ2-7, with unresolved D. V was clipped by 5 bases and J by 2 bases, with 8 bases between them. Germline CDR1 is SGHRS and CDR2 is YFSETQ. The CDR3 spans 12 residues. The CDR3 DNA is TGCGCCAGCAGAGGGCCTCCCTACGAGCAGTACTTC. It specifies CASRGPPYEQYF.

CDR3 DNA sequence: TGTGCTAGTGCCCCCGGCGGGGGCGGGAGGTACGAGCAGTACTTC. Translation gives CASAPGGGGRYEQYF. This chain joins TRBV12-5 and TRBJ2-7; 8 bases line up with TRBD2. Unmatched junction bases numbered 12, after V lost 7 bases and J lost 4 bases. From germline, CDR1 is LGHNT and CDR2 FRNRAP. CDR3 length equals 15 residues. The whole variable domain, filled in from reference TRBV12-5 and TRBJ2-7, reads DARVTQTPRHKVTEMGQEVTMRCQPILGHNTVFWYRQTMMQGLELLAYFRNRAPLDDSGMPKDRFSAEMPDATLATLKIQPSEPRDSAVYFCASAPGGGGRYEQYFGPGTRLTVT.

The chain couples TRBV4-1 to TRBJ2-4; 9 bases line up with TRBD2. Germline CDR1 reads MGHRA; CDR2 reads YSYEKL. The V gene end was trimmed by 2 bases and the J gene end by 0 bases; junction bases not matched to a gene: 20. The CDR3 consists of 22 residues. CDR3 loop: CASSQLPRGRAVGDLAKNIQYF. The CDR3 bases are TGCGCCAGCAGCCAACTCCCACGCGGGAGGGCCGTCGGAGATCTAGCCAAAAACATTCAGTACTTC.

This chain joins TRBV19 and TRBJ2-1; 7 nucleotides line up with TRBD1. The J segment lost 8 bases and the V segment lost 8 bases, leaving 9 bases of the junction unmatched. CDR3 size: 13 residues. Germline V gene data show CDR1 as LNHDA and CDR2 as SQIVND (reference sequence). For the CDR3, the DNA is TGTGCCAGTGGAAGGCAGGGGGTCTATGAGCAGTTCTTC. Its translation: CASGRQGVYEQFF. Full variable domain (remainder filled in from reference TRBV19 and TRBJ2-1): DGGITQSPKYLFRKEGQNVTLSCEQNLNHDAMYWYRQDPGQGLRLIYYSQIVNDFQKGDIAEGYSVSREKKESFPLTVTSAQKNPTAFYLCASGRQGVYEQFFGPGTRLTVL.

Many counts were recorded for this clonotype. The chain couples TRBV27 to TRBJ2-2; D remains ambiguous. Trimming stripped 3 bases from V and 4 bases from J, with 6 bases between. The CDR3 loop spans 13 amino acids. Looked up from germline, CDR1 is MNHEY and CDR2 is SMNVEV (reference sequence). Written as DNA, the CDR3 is TGTGCCAGCAGTTTGGGGTTCACCGGGGAGCTGTTTTTT. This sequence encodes CASSLGFTGELFF.